This T cell receptor (beta chain) was sequenced during a study of somatic mutations in cytotoxic T cells in rheumatoid arthritis. Germline-derived CDR1 and CDR2 are MNHEY and SMNVEV (reference sequence). Trimming took off 6 bases at V and 4 bases at J, with 13 bases between the two ends. CDR3 length: 13 residues. This table comes from immunoSEQ multiplex PCR, and its TCRdb copy is limited to in-frame clones, with some not included. The sample shows about 7,000 clones, roughly four fifths of them seen only once. This clone was seen only once. The clonotype originates from an adult with rheumatoid arthritis. The sample comprised CD8+ T cells sorted from blood. The rearrangement links TRBV27 to TRBJ2-7; D uncertain. The CDR3 region has the DNA TGTGCCAGCAGATCGCGAGGTTGGTACGAGCAGTACTTC. This translates into CASRSRGWYEQYF.